A single sample gave rise to the 22 T cell receptor beta chains below, sequenced in a study of technical replicates of blood from a handful of donors. The table came from immunoSEQ multiplex PCR; TCRdb's copy has only in-frame clones and leaves some out. The table records some 70,000 clones, more than 75% of them present only once. The sample taken for sequencing was PBMCs. The source is a human donor in good health. Some clones in this sample may be carry-over from other donors' samples.

This rearrangement joins TRBV7-2 to TRBJ2-1; D call uncertain. The CDR3 consists of 15 residues. Looked up from germline, CDR1 is SGHTA and CDR2 is FQGNSA. V lost 5 bases and J 8 bases, leaving 19 bases between the germline ends. The CDR3 spells CASSTPVSKGDEQFF. In nucleotides, the CDR3 is TGTGCCAGCAGCACCCCAGTTAGCAAAGGCGATGAGCAGTTCTTC. Filled out from reference TRBV7-2 and TRBJ2-1, the complete variable domain reads GAGVSQSPSNKVTEKGKDVELRCDPISGHTALYWYRQSLGQGLEFLIYFQGNSAPDKSGLPSDRFSAERTGGSVSTLTIQRTQQEDSAVYLCASSTPVSKGDEQFFGPGTRLTVL.

This clone turned up a few times. This chain joins TRBV7-2 and TRBJ2-7, with a weak D call TRBD2 (6 bases). V lost 0 bases and J 5 bases, leaving 14 bases between the germline ends. Germline-derived CDR1 and CDR2 are SGHTA and FQGNSA. The CDR3 has 15 amino acids. CDR3 sequence reads: CASSLAGGSQNEQYF. The CDR3 bases are TGTGCCAGCAGCTTAGCTGGGGGGAGTCAGAACGAGCAGTACTTC.

V is TRBV5-8 and J is TRBJ1-2; the D is unclear. Per the germline V gene, CDR1 is SGHTS and CDR2 is YDEGEE. The ends were cut back, 4 bases at V and 6 bases at J, with 13 bases in the middle. The CDR3 loop spans 13 amino acids. The CDR3 nucleotides read TGTGCCAGCAGCCTCCGAGGCGTTGATGGCTACACCTTC. It yields the protein CASSLRGVDGYTF.

The chain joins TRBV4-1 to TRBJ1-2; 8 bases match TRBD1. The germline CDR1 and CDR2 sequences are MGHRA and YSYEKL. Trimming at V came to 0 bases and at J to 2 bases, leaving 2 bases not matched to a gene. CDR3 length: 15 residues. The CDR3 coding sequence is TGCGCCAGCAGCCAAGACAGGGGGCCAAACTATGGCTACACCTTC. Amino acids: CASSQDRGPNYGYTF.

The V gene is TRBV7-9, the J gene TRBJ1-2; D gene unclear. CDR3 length: 12 amino acids. Trimming pared 4 bases from V and 6 bases from J, leaving 9 bases between. Germline assignment: CDR1 SEHNR and CDR2 FQNEAQ (reference sequence). The CDR3 loop is CASSSAGDGYTF. CDR3 sequence (DNA): TGTGCCAGCAGCTCCGCGGGAGATGGCTACACCTTC.

The chain joins TRBV7-2 to TRBJ2-2, with D tentatively TRBD1 (5 bases). The V end lost 3 bases, the J end lost 11 bases, and 10 bases lay between the germline ends. From germline, CDR1 is SGHTA and CDR2 FQGNSA. The CDR3 covers 12 residues. As DNA, the CDR3 is TGTGCCAGCAGCTTGAGTCGGACAGAGCTGTTTTTT. Its protein product is CASSLSRTELFF.

The chain couples TRBV28 to TRBJ2-1; D is undetermined. Germline V gene lookup returns CDR1 MDHEN and CDR2 SYDVKM. Trimming pared 6 bases from V and 0 bases from J, leaving 15 bases between. This CDR3 has 16 residues. DNA for the CDR3: TGTGCCAGCAGCGCCTTGGGTAGCAGCTCCTACAATGAGCAGTTCTTC. As protein: CASSALGSSSYNEQFF.

As to this clone: Its ends do not fully match the called genes, so a read error is possible. The V call is TRBV5-6, the J call TRBJ2-5; perhaps TRBD2 as D (6 bases). The CDR3 is 14 amino acids. CDR1 and CDR2 from the germline V gene are SGHDT and YYEEEE. The DNA for the CDR3 is TGTGCCAGCAGCTCCCCCCAGAGTGGGGGGACCAAGTACTTC. This codes for CASSSPQSGGTKYF.

This clone was detected only once. The chain links TRBV7-9 to TRBJ1-1; 7 bases match TRBD1. Germline V gene data show CDR1 as SEHNR and CDR2 as FQNEAQ (reference sequence). With 5 bases clipped from V and 2 bases from J, the junction kept 17 bases outside the gene matches. The CDR3 is made up of 18 amino acids. The CDR3 reads CASSLIGRGRNSNTEAFF. As DNA, the CDR3 is TGTGCCAGCAGCCTGATTGGTAGGGGGCGAAACTCAAACACTGAAGCTTTCTTT.

This rearrangement joins TRBV5-4 to TRBJ2-3; TRBD2 matches at 8 bases. The ends lost 3 bases at V and 5 bases at J; junction bases unmatched: 14. Per germline, CDR1 SGHNT and CDR2 YYREEE (reference sequence). CDR3 length equals 17 residues. CDR3 DNA: TGTGCCAGCAGCTCCTTCCTACTAGCGGAGGGGGAAGATACGCAGTATTTT. Translated: CASSSFLLAEGEDTQYF.

V and J are TRBV30 and TRBJ2-1, with TRBD2 matching 7 bases. Germline CDR1 is GTSNPN and CDR2 is SVGIG (reference sequence). Unmatched junction bases numbered 11, after V lost 5 bases and J lost 4 bases. The CDR3 length is 15 residues. DNA of the CDR3: TGTGCCTGGCAAGCGTGGGAGGGCGGGTACAATGAGCAGTTCTTC. Amino acids: CAWQAWEGGYNEQFF.

This chain connects TRBV5-4 to TRBJ2-1, with 7 bases that match TRBD2. V lost 0 bases and J lost 3; bases outside the gene matches: 3. The germline V gene has CDR1 SGHNT and CDR2 YYREEE (reference sequence). CDR3 length equals 15 residues. CDR3 loop: CASSLGGGDYNEQFF. The CDR3 DNA follows: TGTGCCAGCAGCTTGGGCGGGGGAGACTACAATGAGCAGTTCTTC.

The chain employs TRBV2 and TRBJ2-7; D remains ambiguous. Germline CDR1 and CDR2: SNHLY and FYNNEI. This CDR3 is 15 amino acids long. V was shortened by 4 bases and J by 0 bases, with 13 bases between the two germline ends. This chain's CDR3 is CASSVTFLSSYEQYF. DNA of the CDR3: TGTGCCAGCAGTGTTACTTTCCTAAGCTCCTACGAGCAGTACTTC.

DNA for the CDR3: TGTGCCAGCAGCGATACTAGCGGTAGCACAGATACGCAGTATTTT. Its translation is CASSDTSGSTDTQYF. The chain has TRBV25-1 and TRBJ2-3; 8 nucleotides line up with TRBD2. CDR3 length: 15 residues. From germline, CDR1 is MGHDK and CDR2 SYGVNS. The junction had 5 bases not matched to a gene; V was cut back by 6 bases and J by 0 bases.

This clone was recorded once. V and J are TRBV7-2 and TRBJ1-3; TRBD1 agrees at 10 bases. J gave up 8 bases and V 4 bases, and 8 bases lay outside the gene matches. Per the germline V gene, CDR1 is SGHTA and CDR2 is FQGNSA. The CDR3 sequence is 15 residues long. The CDR3 sequence: CASSSGRGQGYTIYF. The CDR3 DNA reads TGTGCCAGCAGCTCAGGACGGGGACAGGGGTACACCATATATTTT.

The V gene is TRBV6-1, the J gene TRBJ2-4; TRBD2 matches 8 bases. The CDR3 sequence is 14 residues long. After removal of 7 bases from V and 6 bases from J, the junction contained 8 bases not matched to a gene. Looked up from germline, CDR1 is MNHNS and CDR2 is SASEGT. For the CDR3, the DNA is TGTGCCAGCATAGAACCGGGGGGGACAAACATTCAGTACTTC. This encodes CASIEPGGTNIQYF.

The chain links TRBV4-3 to TRBJ2-7; TRBD1 is a possible D gene (5 bases). The germline V and J ends were trimmed by 1 base and 3 bases, with 7 bases remaining between them. This CDR3 contains 13 residues. CDR1 is LGHNA, CDR2 YSLEER, per germline. The CDR3 loop reads CASSQGQFYEQYF. The CDR3, as DNA: TGCGCCAGCAGCCAAGGACAGTTCTACGAGCAGTACTTC.

This chain links TRBV4-1 with TRBJ1-2, with 9 positions matching TRBD1. J lost 4 bases, V lost 4 bases, and 7 bases had no gene match. The CDR3 length is 15 residues. Germline lookup yields CDR1 MGHRA and CDR2 YSYEKL. The CDR3 protein is CASSRDRVGTYGYTF. CDR3 sequence (DNA): TGCGCCAGCAGCCGGGACAGGGTGGGGACCTATGGCTACACCTTC.

The chain is built from TRBV7-9 and TRBJ2-7, with D possibly being TRBD1 (5 bases). V was clipped by 4 bases and J by 3 bases, with 13 bases between them. Looked up from germline, CDR1 is SEHNR and CDR2 is FQNEAQ (reference sequence). The CDR3 is made up of 14 amino acids. CDR3 amino acids: CASSSPVRGYEQYF. The CDR3 bases are TGTGCCAGCAGCTCCCCGGTTAGGGGCTACGAGCAGTACTTC.

V usage is TRBV7-3 and J usage is TRBJ2-1, with a tentative D call TRBD1 (6 bases). The CDR3 totals 15 residues. The V gene's germline CDR1 is SGHTA and CDR2 FQGTGA. Trimming took off 0 bases at V and 4 bases at J, with 10 bases between the two ends. The CDR3 sequence: CASSLTSGQYNEQFF. In nucleotides, the CDR3 is TGTGCCAGCAGCTTAACCTCCGGACAGTACAATGAGCAGTTCTTC. Together with reference TRBV7-3 and TRBJ2-1, the CDR3 gives the full variable domain: GAGVSQTPSNKVTEKGKYVELRCDPISGHTALYWYRQSLGQGPEFLIYFQGTGAADDSGLPNDRFFAVRPEGSVSTLKIQRTERGDSAVYLCASSLTSGQYNEQFFGPGTRLTVL.

The chain employs TRBV6-1 and TRBJ1-4; D is unclear. CDR3 length equals 14 residues. V lost 8 bases and J lost 0, with 10 bases in between. Looked up from germline, CDR1 is MNHNS and CDR2 is SASEGT. CDR3 residues: CASGGPTTNEKLFF. Here the CDR3 DNA reads TGTGCCAGCGGAGGACCTACAACTAATGAAAAACTGTTTTTT.

The V and J genes are TRBV5-1 and TRBJ2-2, with 8 bases fitting TRBD1. The CDR3 covers 20 residues. The germline gives CDR1 SGHRS, CDR2 YFSETQ. With V trimmed by 2 bases and J by 0 bases, 15 bases remained unmatched. This CDR3 reads CASSFMMGRQGIANTGELFF. As DNA, the CDR3 is TGCGCCAGCAGCTTTATGATGGGAAGACAGGGGATCGCGAACACCGGGGAGCTGTTTTTT.